This T cell receptor beta chain is from a study of long-term antiretroviral therapy in people with HIV. Study overall: Collection of the earliest samples took place about a decade ahead of the 2015 immediate-ART recommendation.

The CDR3 totals 14 residues. Germline values: CDR1 LNHDA, CDR2 SQIVND (reference sequence). V shed 4 bases and J shed 10 bases, with 19 bases lying between them. Assay version v3.0 of immunoSEQ was used, and it was run at survey level. About 35,000-50,000 T-cell genomes per sample were the sequencing target. The data were produced by immunoSEQ multiplex PCR, yet TCRdb's version contains in-frame clones alone and is incomplete. Of 35,000 to 50,000 clones detected, approximately 86% appear once; the ten largest clones hold approximately 5.3%. Regarding the study as a whole: Repertoire dominance by clones expanded before ART was seen at all time points. The data indicate that diversity increased after ART but remained below transplant donor controls.

Points on this clone: Its antigen remains unknown.

The rearrangement links TRBV19 to TRBJ1-1, with D perhaps matching TRBD1 (5 bases). This TCR derives from a woman aged 50 to 65 with HIV. Sequenced here: unsorted PBMCs, sampled 0.1 years before starting antiretroviral therapy. CDR3 DNA sequence: TGTGCCAGTAGTAACCAGGCCGGGGGAGGGGCAGCTTTCTTT. The encoded protein is CASSNQAGGGAAFF.